Below, 8 T cell receptor beta chains from the same sample are listed, as sequenced in a study of cytomegalovirus exposure and HLA in healthy donors. The PCR made use of 60 Vbeta and 13 Jbeta primers. Method: immunoSEQ multiplex PCR; TCRdb's copy keeps in-frame clones and lacks some. The table records 120,000 or so clones, 65% to 75% of them present only once. What was sequenced was PBMCs. Every receptor here comes from a woman between 50 and 59 years old in good health and CMV-seropositive.

This clone was seen more than once but under ten times. The chain has TRBV7-6 and TRBJ2-7; possible D gene TRBD2, 7 bases. Trimming took off 1 base at V and 3 bases at J, with 10 bases between the two ends. This CDR3 region has 14 residues. Germline CDR1 is SGHVS and CDR2 is FNYEAQ. As DNA, the CDR3 is TGTGCCAGCAGCTTAGTCGGGGGGCTCTACGAGCAGTACTTC. Protein sequence: CASSLVGGLYEQYF.

The rearrangement joins TRBV30 to TRBJ1-1, with TRBD1 identical over 7 bases. J gave up 0 bases and V 4 bases, and 8 bases lay outside the gene matches. The germline V gene encodes CDR1 GTSNPN and CDR2 SVGIG (reference sequence). The CDR3 is 15 amino acids. The CDR3 here is CAWIPGQPMNTEAFF. In nucleotides, the CDR3 is TGTGCCTGGATACCGGGACAGCCCATGAACACTGAAGCTTTCTTT.

V and J are TRBV10-3 and TRBJ2-1; TRBD2 matches at 10 bases. V lost 3 bases, J lost 2 bases, and 4 bases stayed unmatched. Germline CDR1 and CDR2: ENHRY and SYGVKD. The CDR3 spans 16 residues. The CDR3: CAISESSGRAYNEQFF. The CDR3 DNA reads as TGTGCCATCAGTGAATCTAGCGGGAGAGCCTACAATGAGCAGTTCTTC.

The chain couples TRBV28 to TRBJ1-4; D remains unclear. From germline, CDR1 is MDHEN and CDR2 SYDVKM. The CDR3 is 10 residues long. Trimming took 8 bases from V and 7 from J, leaving 5 bases between them. This chain's CDR3 is CASRSEKLFF. In DNA form, the CDR3 reads TGTGCCAGCCGTAGTGAAAAACTGTTTTTT.

A few counts support this clone. The chain uses TRBV30 and TRBJ2-7, with 10 bases aligning to TRBD2. Trimming cost V 2 bases and J 5 bases; bases outside gene matches: 6. Germline V gene lookup returns CDR1 GTSNPN and CDR2 SVGIG (reference sequence). The CDR3 is made up of 14 amino acids. The CDR3: CAWSTGTSADEQYF. The CDR3 nucleotides are TGTGCCTGGAGTACCGGGACTAGCGCTGACGAGCAGTACTTC.

The chain is built from TRBV6-1 and TRBJ2-1; 8 bases match TRBD2. V was pared by 8 bases and J by 10 bases, with 16 bases of the junction left unmatched. The CDR3 totals 15 residues. Germline loops: CDR1 MNHNS, CDR2 SASEGT. The CDR3 is CASDERGGPRTEQFF. CDR3 coding DNA: TGTGCCAGCGATGAACGGGGGGGGCCTCGGACGGAGCAGTTCTTC.

The genes are TRBV7-2 and TRBJ1-1; D is unclear. The V end lost 4 bases, the J end lost 1 base, and 7 bases lay between the germline ends. The V gene's germline CDR1 is SGHTA and CDR2 FQGNSA. This CDR3 spans 13 amino acids. Here the CDR3 reads CASSSYKNTEAFF. The CDR3 DNA sequence: TGTGCCAGCAGCTCTTACAAGAACACTGAAGCTTTCTTT.

The chain is built from TRBV4-1 and TRBJ1-3, with D uncertain. This CDR3 spans 16 amino acids. Trimming pared 1 base from V and 0 bases from J, leaving 10 bases between. Germline CDR1 MGHRA, CDR2 YSYEKL. CDR3 amino acids: CASSQVVGVSGNTIYF. DNA for the CDR3: TGCGCCAGCAGCCAAGTTGTCGGAGTCTCTGGAAACACCATATATTTT.